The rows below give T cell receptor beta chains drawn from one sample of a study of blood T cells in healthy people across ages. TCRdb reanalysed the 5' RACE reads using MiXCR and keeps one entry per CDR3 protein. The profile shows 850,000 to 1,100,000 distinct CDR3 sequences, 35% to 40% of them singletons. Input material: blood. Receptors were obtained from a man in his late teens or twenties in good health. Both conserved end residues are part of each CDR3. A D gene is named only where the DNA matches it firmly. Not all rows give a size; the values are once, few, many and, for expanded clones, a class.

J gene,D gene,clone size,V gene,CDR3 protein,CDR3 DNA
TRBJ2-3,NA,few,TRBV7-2,CASSLGPAGYTDTQYF,TGTGCCAGCAGCTTAGGACCCGCGGGATACACAGATACGCAGTATTTT
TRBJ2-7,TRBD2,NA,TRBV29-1,CSVEGLAADNEQYF,TGCAGCGTTGAAGGACTAGCGGCAGACAATGAGCAGTACTTC
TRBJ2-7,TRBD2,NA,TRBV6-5,CASSSKAGGPGYEQYF,TGTGCCAGCAGTTCCAAAGCGGGGGGACCAGGTTACGAGCAGTACTTC
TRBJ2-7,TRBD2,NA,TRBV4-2,CASSPPSGGSNEQYF,TGTGCCAGCAGCCCCCCTAGCGGGGGATCCAATGAGCAGTACTTC
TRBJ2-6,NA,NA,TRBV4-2,CASSQDLGGSSGANVLTF,TGTGCCAGCAGCCAAGATCTCGGAGGGAGCTCTGGGGCCAACGTCCTGACTTTC
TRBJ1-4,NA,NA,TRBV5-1,CASSVSGYGNEKLFF,TGCGCCAGCAGCGTCAGCGGTTACGGTAATGAAAAACTGTTTTTT
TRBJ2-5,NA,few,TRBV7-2,CASSLSVKGFSETQYF,TGTGCCAGCAGCTTATCCGTCAAGGGGTTTTCGGAGACCCAGTACTTC
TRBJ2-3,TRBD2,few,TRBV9,CASSHPTSSGGGDTQYF,TGTGCCAGCAGCCACCCCACGAGTAGCGGGGGCGGGGATACGCAGTATTTT
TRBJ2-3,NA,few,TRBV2,CASSGGNTQYF,TGTGCCAGCAGTGGGGGAAATACGCAGTATTTT
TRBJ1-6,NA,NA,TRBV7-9,CASSSEGLGSPLHF,TGTGCCAGCAGCTCGGAGGGTCTAGGGTCACCCCTCCACTTT
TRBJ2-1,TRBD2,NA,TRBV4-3,CASSQEGWLAGGFEEQFF,TGCGCCAGCAGCCAAGAGGGATGGCTAGCGGGGGGGTTTGAGGAGCAGTTCTTC
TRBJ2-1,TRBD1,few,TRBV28,CASSLSDRGWNEQFF,TGTGCCAGCAGTTTATCCGACAGGGGGTGGAATGAGCAGTTCTTC
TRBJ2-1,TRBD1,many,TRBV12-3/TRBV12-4,CASSLGQGALNEQFF,TGTGCCAGCAGTTTAGGGCAGGGGGCGCTTAATGAGCAGTTCTTC
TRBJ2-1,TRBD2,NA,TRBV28,CASSFAGGGGNEQFF,TGTGCCAGCAGTTTCGCAGGCGGGGGAGGTAATGAGCAGTTCTTC
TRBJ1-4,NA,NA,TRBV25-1,CASSEFVGEKLFF,TGTGCCAGCAGTGAATTCGTGGGTGAAAAACTGTTTTTT
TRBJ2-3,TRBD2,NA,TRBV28,CASSSHIAGAGGDTQYF,TGTGCCAGCAGTTCCCATATAGCGGGGGCCGGGGGAGATACGCAGTATTTT
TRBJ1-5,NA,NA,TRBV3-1,CASSQDLGSLEPQHF,TGTGCCAGCAGCCAAGATTTGGGGTCCCTGGAGCCCCAGCATTTT
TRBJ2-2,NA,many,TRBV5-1,CASSLVGSNTGELFF,TGTGCCAGCAGCTTGGTGGGTTCGAACACCGGGGAGCTGTTTTTT
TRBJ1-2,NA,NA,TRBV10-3,CAISESPLLGEDYGYTF,TGTGCCATCAGTGAGTCCCCGCTGCTAGGGGAAGACTATGGCTACACCTTC
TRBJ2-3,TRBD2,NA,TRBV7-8,CASSPTGGLKTDTQYF,TGTGCCAGCAGCCCCACGGGGGGGCTGAAAACAGATACGCAGTATTTT
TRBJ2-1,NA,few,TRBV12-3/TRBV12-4,CASSRDQVLEQFF,TGTGCCAGCAGTCGCGACCAGGTTTTAGAGCAGTTCTTC
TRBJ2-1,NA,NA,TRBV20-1,CSVRGENYNEQFF,TGCAGTGTCCGCGGGGAGAACTACAATGAGCAGTTCTTC
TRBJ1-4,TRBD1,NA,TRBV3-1,CAGSQTGGREKLFF,TGTGCCGGCAGCCAAACAGGGGGCCGAGAAAAACTGTTTTTT
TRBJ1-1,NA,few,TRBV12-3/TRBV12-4,CASTPNGVNTEAFF,TGTGCCAGCACCCCCAATGGAGTGAACACTGAAGCTTTCTTT
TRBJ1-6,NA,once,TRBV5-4,CASSLGGGPVNSPLHF,TGTGCCAGCAGCTTGGGAGGGGGTCCAGTGAATTCACCCCTCCACTTT
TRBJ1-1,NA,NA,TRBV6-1,CASLRTALSEAFF,TGTGCCAGCCTAAGGACAGCCCTATCTGAAGCTTTCTTT
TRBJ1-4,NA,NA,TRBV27,CASKDDATNEKLFF,TGTGCCAGCAAGGACGATGCAACTAATGAAAAACTGTTTTTT
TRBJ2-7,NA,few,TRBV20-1,CSASAGQFSEAYEQYF,TGCAGTGCTTCAGCCGGACAGTTCTCCGAGGCCTACGAGCAGTACTTC
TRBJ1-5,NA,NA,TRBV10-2,CASSESTRQPQHF,TGCGCCAGCAGTGAGTCGACTCGTCAGCCCCAGCATTTT
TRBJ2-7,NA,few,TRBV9,CASSVSSQHPPSEQYF,TGTGCCAGCAGCGTATCATCGCAGCACCCACCCAGCGAGCAGTACTTC
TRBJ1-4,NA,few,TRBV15,CATSRDVVGKLFF,TGTGCCACCAGCAGAGATGTAGTAGGAAAACTGTTTTTT
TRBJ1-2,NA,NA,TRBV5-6,CASSFDGETNYGYTF,TGTGCCAGCAGCTTCGATGGGGAGACTAACTATGGCTACACCTTC
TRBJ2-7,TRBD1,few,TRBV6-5,CASSYSNLGTGSEQYF,TGTGCCAGCAGTTACTCCAACTTGGGGACAGGGAGCGAGCAGTACTTC
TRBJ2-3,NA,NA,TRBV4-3,CASSQVPPGLNTQYF,TGCGCCAGCAGCCAAGTTCCCCCAGGGTTGAATACGCAGTATTTT
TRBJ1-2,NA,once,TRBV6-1,CASSETPAGLYGYTF,TGTGCCAGCAGTGAAACCCCAGCAGGGCTCTATGGCTACACCTTC
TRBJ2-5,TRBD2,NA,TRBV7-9,CASGQLGTRFPETQYF,TGTGCCAGCGGCCAACTTGGGACTAGGTTCCCCGAGACCCAGTACTTC
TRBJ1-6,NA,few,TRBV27,CASRRRDYNSPLHF,TGTGCCAGCAGACGCAGGGACTATAATTCACCCCTCCACTTT
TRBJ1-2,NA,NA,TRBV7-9,CASSKTERANYGYTF,TGTGCCAGCAGCAAGACAGAGAGAGCTAACTATGGCTACACCTTC
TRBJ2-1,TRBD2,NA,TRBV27,CASSSPLRGSSYNEQFF,TGTGCCAGCAGTTCCCCTCTGCGGGGGAGCTCCTACAATGAGCAGTTCTTC
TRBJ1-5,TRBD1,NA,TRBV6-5,CASNILPGTGMEQPQHF,TGTGCCAGCAATATACTCCCCGGGACAGGGATGGAGCAGCCCCAGCATTTT
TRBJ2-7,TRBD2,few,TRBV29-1,CSVEDHERGIGNEQYF,TGCAGCGTTGAAGATCACGAGCGGGGGATCGGCAATGAGCAGTACTTC
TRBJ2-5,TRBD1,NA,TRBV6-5,CASSYDRVEETQYF,TGTGCCAGCAGTTATGACAGGGTAGAAGAGACCCAGTACTTC
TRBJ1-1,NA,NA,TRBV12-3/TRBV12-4,CASRGGGLNTEAFF,TGTGCCAGCAGAGGGGGGGGCCTGAACACTGAAGCTTTCTTT